The clone carrying this TCR beta chain has only a few counts. The sample belongs to a study of T cells in Graves' hyperthyroidism and ophthalmopathy. The TCR beta CDR3 regions underwent amplification using RNA transcripts as the source. The HTBI primer set was used in a first-round RT-PCR of the TCR CDR3. A single record per CDR3 protein comes from TCRdb applying MiXCR to the multiplex PCR reads. The sample lists approximately 400,000 distinct CDR3 sequences; about 18% were seen once. The sample comprised blood. This TCR came from a man younger than 30 with Graves' ophthalmopathy.

CDR3 nucleotide sequence: TGTGCCAGCAGTTCGGACCCCGGAGAAAAACTGTTTTTT. The encoded protein is CASSSDPGEKLFF. The chain has TRBV6-5 and TRBJ1-4; D gene ambiguous. This CDR3 has 13 amino acids. The germline gives CDR1 MNHEY, CDR2 SVGAGI. V lost 4 bases, J lost 8 bases, and 11 bases lay in between.